Shown below are 18 T cell receptor beta chains from a single sample sequenced in a study of CD8 T cells in ankylosing spondylitis. Study conclusions and caveats: Among TCR beta sequences, a motif of several highly homologous variants appeared characteristic of ankylosing spondylitis blood.

No cognate antigen is known for these TCRs. Via MiXCR, TCRdb re-called the 5' RACE reads, giving one row per CDR3 protein. The sample yields about 540,000 distinct CDR3 sequences, about 13% seen once. Sequencing was performed on blood, either unsorted or a sorted T cell fraction (not recorded which). These TCRs come from a male donor with ankylosing spondylitis.

This clonotype occurred a few times. V and J are TRBV20-1 and TRBJ2-7; D perhaps matches TRBD1 (5 bases). With 3 bases removed from V and 5 bases from J, the gap between germline ends came to 8 bases. The CDR3 loop spans 11 amino acids. Germline CDR1 is DFQATT and CDR2 is SNEGSKA (reference sequence). Here the CDR3 reads CSASPGHEQYV. The DNA of the CDR3 is TGCAGTGCTAGCCCAGGGCACGAGCAGTACGTC.

The chain employs TRBV2 and TRBJ2-5; a possible D gene is TRBD2 (5 bases). Germline loops: CDR1 SNHLY, CDR2 FYNNEI. V was cut by 4 bases and J by 0 bases, with 12 bases left in between. The CDR3 totals 15 residues. CDR3 nucleotides: TGTGCCAGCAGTGCGGTTAGCGTCAACCAAGAGACCCAGTACTTC. Amino acid sequence: CASSAVSVNQETQYF.

The chain uses TRBV3-1 and TRBJ1-2; D not resolved. The CDR3 length is 15 residues. V was pared by 2 bases and J by 4 bases, with 14 bases between. The V gene's germline CDR1 is LGHDT and CDR2 YNNKEL (reference sequence). Written as DNA, the CDR3 is TGTGCCAGCAGCCAACAGGTCCGCTCGGTCTATGGCTACACCTTC. Translation gives CASSQQVRSVYGYTF. The full variable domain, completed using reference TRBV3-1 and TRBJ1-2, is DTAVSQTPKYLVTQMGNDKSIKCEQNLGHDTMYWYKQDSKKFLKIMFSYNNKELIINETVPNRFSPKSPDKAHLNLHINSLELGDSAVYFCASSQQVRSVYGYTFGSGTRLTVV.

A few counts support this clonotype. This chain uses TRBV30 with TRBJ1-2; 7 bases map to TRBD1. Germline CDR1 reads GTSNPN; CDR2 reads SVGIG (reference sequence). This CDR3 contains 12 residues. Unmatched junction bases numbered 6, after V lost 4 bases and J lost 7 bases. The CDR3 DNA follows: TGTGCCTGGACCAGGGGGGACGGTGGCTACACCTTC. It specifies CAWTRGDGGYTF.

This clonotype was found many times. The genes are TRBV10-3 and TRBJ2-3, with 12 nucleotides matching TRBD2. The germline V gene has CDR1 ENHRY and CDR2 SYGVKD. With 4 bases clipped from V and 3 bases from J, the junction kept 2 bases outside the gene matches. The CDR3 spans 15 residues. CDR3 sequence (DNA): TGTGCCATCAGTGGAGGGACTAGCGGGACAGATACGCAGTATTTT. Protein sequence: CAISGGTSGTDTQYF.

To note about this clonotype: One end of the junction does not line up with germline, which may come from a read error. This chain connects TRBV6-2 or TRBV6-3 to TRBJ2-5; D gene ambiguous. The germline V gene encodes CDR1 MNHEY and CDR2 SVGEGT. This CDR3 region has 14 residues. The CDR3 nucleotides are TGTGCCAGCAGTTCCACCGGCAGCCAAGAGACCCAGGACTTC. Protein product: CASSSTGSQETQDF.

The gene calls are TRBV6-2 or TRBV6-3 and TRBJ2-5; perhaps TRBD2 as D (6 bases). Deletions cut 7 bases from V and 1 base from J, with 7 bases between. CDR3 size: 12 residues. Germline CDR1 MNHEY, CDR2 SVGEGT. The CDR3 DNA follows: TGTGCCAGCACGGGGGTCCAAGAGACCCAGTACTTC. Protein product: CASTGVQETQYF.

The sample holds a few counts of this clonotype. The gene calls are TRBV24-1 and TRBJ2-2; no firm D call. The CDR3 is 15 residues long. The germline gives CDR1 KGHDR, CDR2 SFDVKD. Trimming took off 1 base at V and 4 bases at J, with 9 bases between the two ends. The CDR3 coding sequence is TGTGCCACCAGTGATTTAGAACGGACCACCGGGGAGCTGTTTTTT. Protein product: CATSDLERTTGELFF.

The genes are TRBV2 and TRBJ2-7; 10 nucleotides align to TRBD2. Per the germline V gene, CDR1 is SNHLY and CDR2 is FYNNEI. V trimming: 5 bases; J trimming: 4 bases; junction bases outside the gene matches: 11. This CDR3 is built from 16 residues. The CDR3 DNA reads TGTGCCAGCAGTCAAAGGTCGGGACTAGCGCTTTACGAGCAGTACGTC. Translating it yields CASSQRSGLALYEQYV.

In its sample, this clonotype was seen a few times. This chain joins TRBV7-2 and TRBJ2-1, with 7 bases that match TRBD2. From germline, CDR1 is SGHTA and CDR2 FQGNSA. CDR3 size: 13 residues. V gave up 3 bases and J gave up 9 bases; unmatched junction bases: 5. Here the CDR3 DNA reads TGTGCCAGCAGCTTCCGGGCTAGCGGTGAGCAGTTCTTC. It is translated as CASSFRASGEQFF.

This clonotype was seen ten or more times. The chain combines TRBV5-1 with TRBJ2-1, with D perhaps assigned TRBD1 or TRBD2 (6 bases each). Per the germline V gene, CDR1 is SGHRS and CDR2 is YFSETQ. Trimming left V 4 bases short and J 2 bases short, with 10 bases between. The CDR3 is 14 residues long. The CDR3 DNA reads TGCGCCAGCAGCCCGGGGGACACCTACAATGAGCAGTTCTTC. It yields the protein CASSPGDTYNEQFF. The variable domain in full, with the rest retrieved from reference TRBV5-1 and TRBJ2-1, is KAGVTQTPRYLIKTRGQQVTLSCSPISGHRSVSWYQQTPGQGLQFLFEYFSETQRNKGNFPGRFSGRQFSNSRSEMNVSTLELGDSALYLCASSPGDTYNEQFFGPGTRLTVL.

This chain links TRBV20-1 with TRBJ1-1; D remains ambiguous. The germline CDR1 and CDR2 sequences are DFQATT and SNEGSKA (reference sequence). CDR3 length: 18 amino acids. V dropped 2 bases and J dropped 6 bases, with 28 bases sitting between them. CDR3 region: CSARPLDTAGFLGAEAFF. CDR3 DNA sequence: TGCAGTGCTAGACCCCTCGACACTGCGGGTTTCCTGGGAGCTGAAGCTTTCTTT.

At least ten counts were recorded for this clonotype. The chain uses TRBV5-6 and TRBJ2-7; 10 positions match TRBD2. This CDR3 contains 17 residues. CDR1 is SGHDT, CDR2 YYEEEE, per germline. V shed 0 bases, J shed 1 base, and the junction held 7 bases outside the gene matches. The CDR3 protein is CASSLGQWTSGSYEQYF. CDR3 sequence (DNA): TGTGCCAGCAGCTTGGGTCAGTGGACTAGCGGATCCTACGAGCAGTACTTC. The full variable domain, rest sourced from reference TRBV5-6 and TRBJ2-7, is DAGVTQSPTHLIKTRGQQVTLRCSPKSGHDTVSWYQQALGQGPQFIFQYYEEEERQRGNFPDRFSGHQFPNYSSELNVNALLLGDSALYLCASSLGQWTSGSYEQYFGPGTRLTVT.

The sample holds many counts of this clonotype. J is TRBJ2-1 and V is TRBV6-1; maybe TRBD2 (6 bases). V was shortened by 0 bases and J by 12 bases, with 9 bases between the two germline ends. This CDR3 contains 12 residues. Germline values: CDR1 MNHNS, CDR2 SASEGT. The CDR3: CASSEAVGGQFF. CDR3 nucleotide sequence: TGTGCCAGCAGTGAAGCGGTCGGGGGGCAGTTCTTC.

This clonotype was observed many times. The chain links TRBV11-2 to TRBJ2-1; 9 bases are a match to TRBD2. There are 15 residues in the CDR3. The trim removed 4 bases at V and 7 bases at J, leaving 8 bases unmatched. CDR1 and CDR2 from the germline V gene are SGHAT and FQNNGV. Here the CDR3 reads CASSSVAGVWNEQFF. The CDR3 nucleotides are TGTGCCAGCAGCTCCGTAGCGGGAGTCTGGAATGAGCAGTTCTTC.

The sample holds a few counts of this clonotype. The J gene is TRBJ1-1, the V gene TRBV3-1, with D unclear. Germline V gene sequence: CDR1 LGHDT, CDR2 YNNKEL (reference sequence). The CDR3 sequence is 13 residues long. V gave up 4 bases and J gave up 5 bases, with 11 bases separating them. CDR3 region: CASSPGRQTEAFF. Here the CDR3 DNA reads TGTGCCAGCAGCCCCGGTAGGCAAACTGAAGCTTTCTTT.

The genes are TRBV7-9 and TRBJ2-7; D unresolved. The V end lost 2 bases, the J end lost 3 bases, and 11 bases lay between the germline ends. Per germline, CDR1 SEHNR and CDR2 FQNEAQ (reference sequence). There are 14 residues in the CDR3. Here the CDR3 reads CASSLYGDNYEQYF. CDR3 nucleotides: TGTGCCAGCAGCTTATATGGGGATAACTACGAGCAGTACTTC.

This clonotype was detected a few times. This chain joins TRBV28 and TRBJ2-7; TRBD1 agrees at 7 bases. The CDR3 is made up of 14 amino acids. Per germline, CDR1 MDHEN and CDR2 SYDVKM. V was pared by 5 bases and J by 5 bases, with 9 bases of the junction left unmatched. CDR3: CASSQEQGFNEQYF. CDR3 sequence (DNA): TGTGCCAGCAGTCAGGAACAGGGGTTCAACGAGCAGTACTTC.